This TCR beta chain was captured in a study of T cells after yellow fever vaccination. Conversion of TCR transcripts into cDNA relied on 5'RACE template switching, which added a universal primer site and UMIs. TCRdb passed the 5' RACE reads through MiXCR, listing each CDR3 protein once. The table lists under 550,000 distinct CDR3 sequences, roughly a fifth of them singletons. This clonotype was seen only a few times. Its antigen is undetermined. CDR3 length: 12 amino acids. The V and J ends lost 0 bases and 10 bases respectively, with 10 bases between them. The V gene's germline CDR1 is ENHRY and CDR2 SYGVKD. Study results and limitations: The booster saw the reappearance of most primary-vaccination clones (about 95% CD4, less than 90% CD8). One caveat is that FACS-sorted repertoires could contain abundant clonotypes contaminating from the bulk population.

The sequence came from a man in his late teens or twenties who received the YFV17D yellow fever vaccine. The source was PBMCs, collected approximately 22 days after the first yellow fever vaccination. V usage is TRBV10-3 and J usage is TRBJ2-7; D uncertain. Here the CDR3 reads CAISESGHEQYF. For the CDR3, the DNA is TGTGCCATCAGTGAGTCCGGTCATGAACAGTACTTC.